This TCR beta chain was captured in a study of control samples from healthy donors and cancer patients. The protocol was immunoSEQ multiplex PCR, while the TCRdb copy is restricted to in-frame clones and leaves out a portion. The sample consists of some 130,000 clones, 92% of them appearing once. The CDR3 loop spans 13 amino acids. The V end was cut by 4 bases, the J end by 5 bases, with 11 bases between. CDR1 and CDR2 from the germline V gene are SGHTA and FQGNSA. Sequencing was performed on blood. The rearrangement links TRBV7-2 to TRBJ1-2, with a weak D call TRBD1 (5 bases). This sequence originates from a woman in her fifties or sixties in good health. The CDR3 spells CASSSTGVYGYTF. The CDR3 bases are TGTGCCAGCAGCTCAACAGGAGTTTATGGCTACACCTTC.